Included here is one TCR beta chain sequence, with context. This CDR3 comprises 16 residues. Germline-derived CDR1 and CDR2 are SGHRS and YFSETQ. V lost 1 base, J lost 1 base, and 12 bases lay in between. The sorted conventional CD4+ T cells were CD25-low and CD127-high, with genomic DNA sequenced. The data are from a study of regulatory and conventional T cells in RAG deficiency. This table comes from immunoSEQ multiplex PCR, and its TCRdb copy is limited to in-frame clones, with some not included. The sample holds more than 40,000 clones; 80% to 90% are singletons and the top ten take 0.51%. These data are also associated with another study on regulatory T cells. That source adds: Amplification used 52 TRBV primers and 13 TRBJ primers.

The clonotype comes from a human donor in good health. Input material: CD4+ effector T cells sorted from blood. This chain joins TRBV5-1 and TRBJ1-3; no clear D. CDR3 residues: CASSLSGSGSGNTIYF. As DNA, the CDR3 is TGCGCCAGCAGCTTGTCGGGGTCCGGATCTGGAAACACCATATATTTT.